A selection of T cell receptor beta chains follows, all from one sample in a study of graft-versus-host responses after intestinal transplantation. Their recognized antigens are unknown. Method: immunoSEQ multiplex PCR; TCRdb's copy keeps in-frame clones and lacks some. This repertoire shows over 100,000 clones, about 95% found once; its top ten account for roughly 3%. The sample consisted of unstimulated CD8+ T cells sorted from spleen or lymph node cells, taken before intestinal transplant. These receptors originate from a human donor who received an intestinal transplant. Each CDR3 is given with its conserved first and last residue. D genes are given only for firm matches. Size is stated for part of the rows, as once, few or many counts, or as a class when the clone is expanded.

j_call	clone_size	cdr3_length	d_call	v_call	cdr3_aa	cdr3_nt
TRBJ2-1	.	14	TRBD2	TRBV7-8	CASSFSGTSNEQFF	TGTGCCAGCAGCTTCTCCGGGACTAGCAATGAGCAGTTCTTC
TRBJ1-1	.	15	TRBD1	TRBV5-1	CASSFDRARTTEAFF	TGCGCCAGCAGCTTTGACAGGGCGAGGACCACTGAAGCTTTCTTT
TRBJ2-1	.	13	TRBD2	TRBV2	CASSLSGRNEQFF	TGTGCCAGCAGCCTAAGCGGGAGGAATGAGCAGTTCTTC
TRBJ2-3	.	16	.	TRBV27	CASSLRVSPSTDTQYF	TGTGCCAGCAGTTTAAGAGTCAGTCCCAGCACAGATACGCAGTATTTT
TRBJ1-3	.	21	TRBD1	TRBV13	CASSPGGGTGAAFYSGNTIYF	TGTGCCAGCAGCCCAGGCGGTGGGACAGGGGCCGCTTTCTACTCTGGAAACACCATATATTTT
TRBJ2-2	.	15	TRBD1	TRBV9	CASSVAGGRTGELFF	TGTGCCAGCAGCGTAGCAGGGGGCCGGACCGGGGAGCTGTTTTTT
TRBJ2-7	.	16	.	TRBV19	CASSIGEPSGDYEQYF	TGTGCCAGTAGTATAGGGGAGCCCTCGGGTGACTACGAGCAGTACTTC
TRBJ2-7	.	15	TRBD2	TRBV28	CASSLTGTSVYEQYF	TGTGCCAGCAGTTTAACCGGGACTAGCGTCTACGAGCAGTACTTC
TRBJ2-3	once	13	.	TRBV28	CASSLGSTDTQYF	TGTGCCAGCAGTTTAGGGAGCACAGATACGCAGTATTTT
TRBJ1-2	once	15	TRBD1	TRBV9	CASSVQGAGSYGYTF	TGTGCCAGCAGCGTACAGGGGGCGGGGAGCTATGGCTACACCTTC
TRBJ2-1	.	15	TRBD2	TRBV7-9	CASSPSGLADYEQFF	TGTGCCAGCAGCCCCTCGGGACTAGCGGACTATGAGCAGTTCTTC
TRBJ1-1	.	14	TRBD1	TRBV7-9	CASSLQGGNTEAFF	TGTGCCAGCAGCTTGCAGGGGGGGAACACTGAAGCTTTCTTT
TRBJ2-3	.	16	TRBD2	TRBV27	CASSRSLAGGGDTQYF	TGTGCCAGCAGTAGGTCTCTAGCGGGAGGGGGGGATACGCAGTATTTT
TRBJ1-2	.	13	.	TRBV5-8	CASSFHRNYGYTF	TGTGCCAGCAGCTTTCACAGAAACTATGGCTACACCTTC
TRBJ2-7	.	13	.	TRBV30	CAWSFGGSYEQYF	TGTGCCTGGAGTTTCGGGGGTTCCTACGAGCAGTACTTC
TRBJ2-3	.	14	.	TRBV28	CASSLIGDSDTQYF	TGTGCCAGCAGTTTAATTGGGGATTCGGATACGCAGTATTTT
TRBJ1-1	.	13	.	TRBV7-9	CASSPGPNTEAFF	TGTGCCAGCAGCCCCGGCCCGAACACTGAAGCTTTCTTT
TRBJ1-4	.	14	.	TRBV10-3	CAIRDGSTNEKLFF	TGTGCCATCAGGGACGGATCAACTAATGAAAAACTGTTTTTT
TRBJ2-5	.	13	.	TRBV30	CAWSALAPETQYF	TGTGCCTGGAGCGCCTTAGCCCCTGAGACCCAGTACTTC
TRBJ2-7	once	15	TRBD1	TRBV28	CASSLMGTGRYEQYF	TGTGCCAGCAGTTTAATGGGGACAGGGCGGTACGAGCAGTACTTC
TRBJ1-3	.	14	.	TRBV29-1	CSVEWETVGNTIYF	TGCAGCGTTGAGTGGGAGACAGTTGGAAACACCATATATTTT
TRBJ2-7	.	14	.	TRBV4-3	CASSQEWPDYEQYF	TGCGCCAGCAGCCAAGAGTGGCCCGACTACGAGCAGTACTTC
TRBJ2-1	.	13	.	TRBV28	CASSDLEFDEQFF	TGTGCCAGCAGCGACCTAGAATTCGATGAGCAGTTCTTC
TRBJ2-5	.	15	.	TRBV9	CASSQGGGQWETQYF	TGTGCCAGCAGCCAGGGGGGAGGGCAGTGGGAGACCCAGTACTTC
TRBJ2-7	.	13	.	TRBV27	CASSPRSNYEQYF	TGTGCCAGCAGTCCAAGGTCGAACTACGAGCAGTACTTC
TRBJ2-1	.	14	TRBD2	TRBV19	CASSIRLAGDEQFF	TGTGCCAGTAGTATTCGACTAGCTGGGGATGAGCAGTTCTTC
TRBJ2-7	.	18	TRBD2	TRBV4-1	CASSQAMTSGRAGGEQYF	TGCGCCAGCAGCCAAGCGATGACTAGCGGGAGGGCCGGGGGCGAGCAGTACTTC
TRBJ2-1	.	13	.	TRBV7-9	CASSLGRNNEQFF	TGTGCCAGCAGCTTAGGCCGAAACAATGAGCAGTTCTTC
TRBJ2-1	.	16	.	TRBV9	CASSFEGSTTYNEQFF	TGTGCCAGCAGCTTCGAAGGCTCAACGACCTACAATGAGCAGTTCTTC
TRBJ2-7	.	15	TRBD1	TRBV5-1	CASSLTGTGSYEQYF	TGCGCCAGCAGCTTAACCGGGACAGGGTCCTACGAGCAGTACTTC
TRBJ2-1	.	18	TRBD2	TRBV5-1	CASSLHPGLAGAANEQFF	TGCGCCAGCAGCTTACACCCGGGACTAGCGGGAGCTGCGAATGAGCAGTTCTTC
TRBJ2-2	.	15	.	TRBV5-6	CASSWGGYFTGELFF	TGTGCCAGCAGCTGGGGCGGATATTTCACCGGGGAGCTGTTTTTT
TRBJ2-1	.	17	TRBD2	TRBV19	CASSIRLAGSSYNEQFF	TGTGCCAGTAGTATACGACTAGCGGGGAGCTCCTACAATGAGCAGTTCTTC
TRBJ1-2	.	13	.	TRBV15	CATSRGGGASLTF	TGTGCCACCAGCAGAGGTGGAGGGGCGTCGCTCACCTTC
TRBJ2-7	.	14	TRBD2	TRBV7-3	CASSPGTRGYEQYF	TGTGCCAGCAGCCCCGGGACTAGGGGCTACGAGCAGTACTTC
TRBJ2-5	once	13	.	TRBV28	CASSPRTASEQYF	TGTGCCAGCAGTCCTCGGACAGCCTCAGAGCAGTACTTC
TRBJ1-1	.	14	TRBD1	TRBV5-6	CASSLGTGVLLAFF	TGTGCCAGCAGCTTAGGGACAGGGGTCCTTCTCGCTTTCTTT
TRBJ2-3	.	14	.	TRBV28	CASNRFGRSYLQYF	TGTGCCAGCAATCGGTTTGGGCGTTCTTATTTGCAGTATTTT
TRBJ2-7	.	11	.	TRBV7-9	CASSLGPNMYF	TGTGCCAGCAGCCTGGGACCGAACATGTACTTC
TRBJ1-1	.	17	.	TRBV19	CASSIRIGAGRNTEAFF	TGTGCCAGTAGTATTAGGATCGGCGCCGGCAGGAACACTGAAGCTTTCTTT
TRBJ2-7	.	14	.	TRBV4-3	CASATNRGGYEQYF	TGCGCCAGCGCAACAAACAGGGGAGGCTACGAGCAGTACTTC
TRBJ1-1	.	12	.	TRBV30	CASKSVNPEAFF	TGTGCCTCAAAGAGTGTGAACCCTGAAGCTTTCTTT
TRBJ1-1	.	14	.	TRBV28	CASIRRGMNTEAFF	TGTGCCAGCATCCGGAGGGGGATGAACACTGAAGCTTTCTTT
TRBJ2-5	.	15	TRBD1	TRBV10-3	CAISESTGASETQYF	TGTGCCATCAGTGAGTCGACAGGGGCGTCAGAGACCCAGTACTTC
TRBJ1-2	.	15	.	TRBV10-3	CAISESGRPNYGYTF	TGTGCCATCAGTGAGTCAGGCAGGCCTAACTATGGCTACACCTTC